This T cell receptor (beta chain) was retrieved from a study of T cell repertoires in cytomegalovirus infection. Study in general: Recently identified HLA-C-restricted CMV epitopes were used, and well-studied HLA-B-restricted CMV epitopes were used as well. Indications of both CMV infection and matching HLA type were provided by public TCR beta signatures.

As concerns this clonotype: As yet, its antigen is unknown.

TCRdb reprocessed the reads via MiXCR and lists one record per CDR3 protein. The top ten clones hold 48% of a sample with roughly 570,000 distinct CDR3 sequences, about 39% of them seen once. Study-wide findings and caveats: Carriage of CMV together with the relevant HLA was identifiable through cumulative public TCR beta family frequency. In two of eight donors, the top clonotype was HLA-C-restricted CMV-specific.

This CDR3 region has 16 residues. V dropped 5 bases and J dropped 5 bases, with 21 bases sitting between them. CDR1 SEHNR and CDR2 FQNEAQ come from the germline V gene (reference sequence). V gene TRBV7-9 combines with J gene TRBJ1-1; D is perhaps TRBD1 (6 bases). The sample consisted of cultured PBMCs, taken from culture after CMV antigen stimulation. The clonotype originates from a human donor in good health (CMV status not recorded). Some clones in this sample may be carry-over from other donors' samples. CDR3 sequence (DNA): TGTGCCAGCAGCGCTGGGGCACAGGGTGTATTAACTGAAGCTTTCTTT. Its translation: CASSAGAQGVLTEAFF.